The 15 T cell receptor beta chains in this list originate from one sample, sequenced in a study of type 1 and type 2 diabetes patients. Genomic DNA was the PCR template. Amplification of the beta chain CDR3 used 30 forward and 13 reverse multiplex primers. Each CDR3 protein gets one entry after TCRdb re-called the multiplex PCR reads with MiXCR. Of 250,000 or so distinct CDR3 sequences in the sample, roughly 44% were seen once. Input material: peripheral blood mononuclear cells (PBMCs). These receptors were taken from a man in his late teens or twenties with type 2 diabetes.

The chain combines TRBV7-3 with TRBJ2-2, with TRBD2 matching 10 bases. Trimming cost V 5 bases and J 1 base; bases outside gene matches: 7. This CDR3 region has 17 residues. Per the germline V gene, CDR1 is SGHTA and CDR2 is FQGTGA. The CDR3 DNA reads TGTGCCAGCAGCCCGGCTAGCGGGGGTCTGAACACCGGGGAGCTGTTTTTT. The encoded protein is CASSPASGGLNTGELFF.

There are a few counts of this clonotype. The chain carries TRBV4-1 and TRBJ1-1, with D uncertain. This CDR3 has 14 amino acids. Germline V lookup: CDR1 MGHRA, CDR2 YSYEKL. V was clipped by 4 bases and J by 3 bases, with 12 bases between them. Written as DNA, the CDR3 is TGCGCCAGCAGCCTAAGTCAAGTTGACACTGAAGCTTTCTTT. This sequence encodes CASSLSQVDTEAFF.

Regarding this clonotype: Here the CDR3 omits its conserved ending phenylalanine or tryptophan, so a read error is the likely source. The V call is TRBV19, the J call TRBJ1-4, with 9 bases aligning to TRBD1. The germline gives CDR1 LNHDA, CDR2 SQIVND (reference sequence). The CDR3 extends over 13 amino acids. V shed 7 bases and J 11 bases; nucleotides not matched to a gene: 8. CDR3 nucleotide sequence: TGTGCCAGTAAGGACAGGGGCAAGGGTAAACTGTTTTAT. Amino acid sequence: CASKDRGKGKLFY.

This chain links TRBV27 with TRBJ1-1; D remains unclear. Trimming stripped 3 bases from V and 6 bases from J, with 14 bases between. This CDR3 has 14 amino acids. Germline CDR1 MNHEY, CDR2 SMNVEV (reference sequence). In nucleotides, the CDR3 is TGTGCCAGCAGTTTCGGACCAGGCCCCTCTGAAGCTTTCTTT. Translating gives CASSFGPGPSEAFF.

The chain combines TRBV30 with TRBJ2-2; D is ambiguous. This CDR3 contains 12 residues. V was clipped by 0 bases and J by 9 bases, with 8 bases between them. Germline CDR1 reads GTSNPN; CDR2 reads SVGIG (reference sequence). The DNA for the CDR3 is TGTGCCTGGAGTGTTGGATTTAGGGAGCTGTTTTTT. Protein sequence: CAWSVGFRELFF.

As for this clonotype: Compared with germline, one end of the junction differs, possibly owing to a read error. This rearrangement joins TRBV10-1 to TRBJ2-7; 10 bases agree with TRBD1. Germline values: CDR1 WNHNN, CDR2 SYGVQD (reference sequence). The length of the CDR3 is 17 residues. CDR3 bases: TGCGCCAGCAGTGAGTCGGCCGGGACAGGGGCAACCTACGAGCTGTACTTC. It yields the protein CASSESAGTGATYELYF.

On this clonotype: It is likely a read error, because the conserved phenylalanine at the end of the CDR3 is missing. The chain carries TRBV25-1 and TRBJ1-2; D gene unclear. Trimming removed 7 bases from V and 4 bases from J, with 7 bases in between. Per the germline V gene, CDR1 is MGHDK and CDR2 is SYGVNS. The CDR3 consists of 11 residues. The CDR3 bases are TGTGCCAGCAACAGCCTCTATGGCTACACCCTC. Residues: CASNSLYGYTL.

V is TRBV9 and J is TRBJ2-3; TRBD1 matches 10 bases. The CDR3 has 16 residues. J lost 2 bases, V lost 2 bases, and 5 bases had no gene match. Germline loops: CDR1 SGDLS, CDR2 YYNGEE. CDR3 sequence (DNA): TGTGCCAGCAGCGTCAGGGACAGGGGTAACACAGATACGCAGTATTTT. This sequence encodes CASSVRDRGNTDTQYF.

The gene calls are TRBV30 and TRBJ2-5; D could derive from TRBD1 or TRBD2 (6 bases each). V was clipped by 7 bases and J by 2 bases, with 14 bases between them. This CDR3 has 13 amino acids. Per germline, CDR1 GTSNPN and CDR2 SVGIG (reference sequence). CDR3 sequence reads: CASSGDTQETQYF. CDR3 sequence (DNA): TGTGCCTCATCGGGGGACACACAAGAGACCCAGTACTTC.

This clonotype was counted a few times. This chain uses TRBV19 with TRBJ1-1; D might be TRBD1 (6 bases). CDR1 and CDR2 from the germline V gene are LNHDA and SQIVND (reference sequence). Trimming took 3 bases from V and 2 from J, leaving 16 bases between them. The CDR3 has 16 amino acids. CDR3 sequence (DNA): TGTGCCAGTAGTATTAATCCGGGGGCACGTAACACTGAAGCTTTCTTT. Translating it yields CASSINPGARNTEAFF.

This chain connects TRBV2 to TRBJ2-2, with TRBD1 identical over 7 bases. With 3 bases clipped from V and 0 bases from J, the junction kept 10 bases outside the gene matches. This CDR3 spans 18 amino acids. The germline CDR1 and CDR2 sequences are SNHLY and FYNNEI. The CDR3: CASSDSYRQGPNTGELFF. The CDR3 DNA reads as TGTGCCAGCAGTGACTCTTACCGACAGGGTCCGAACACCGGGGAGCTGTTTTTT. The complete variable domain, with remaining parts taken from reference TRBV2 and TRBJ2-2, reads EPEVTQTPSHQVTQMGQEVILRCVPISNHLYFYWYRQILGQKVEFLVSFYNNEISEKSEIFDDQFSVERPDGSNFTLKIRSTKLEDSAMYFCASSDSYRQGPNTGELFFGEGSRLTVL.

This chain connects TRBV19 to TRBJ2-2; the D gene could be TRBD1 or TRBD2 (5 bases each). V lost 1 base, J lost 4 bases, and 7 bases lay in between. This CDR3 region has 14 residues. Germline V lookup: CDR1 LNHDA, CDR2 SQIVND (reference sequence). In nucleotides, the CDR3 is TGTGCCAGTAGTATAGTTGGGGGCACCGGGGAGCTGTTTTTT. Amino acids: CASSIVGGTGELFF.

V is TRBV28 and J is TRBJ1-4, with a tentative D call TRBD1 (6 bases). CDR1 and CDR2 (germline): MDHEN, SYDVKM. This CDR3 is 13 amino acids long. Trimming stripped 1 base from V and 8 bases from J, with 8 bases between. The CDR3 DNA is TGTGCCAGCAGTTTATTGGGGGGCGAAAAACTGTTTTTT. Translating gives CASSLLGGEKLFF.

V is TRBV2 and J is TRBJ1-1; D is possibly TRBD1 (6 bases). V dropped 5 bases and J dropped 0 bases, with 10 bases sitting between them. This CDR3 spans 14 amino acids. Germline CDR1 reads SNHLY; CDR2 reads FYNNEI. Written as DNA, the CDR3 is TGTGCCAGCAGTTTCGCAGGGGTGAACACTGAAGCTTTCTTT. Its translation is CASSFAGVNTEAFF.

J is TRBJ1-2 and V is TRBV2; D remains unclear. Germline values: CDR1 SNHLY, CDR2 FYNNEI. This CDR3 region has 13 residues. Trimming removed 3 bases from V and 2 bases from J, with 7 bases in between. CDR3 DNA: TGTGCCAGCAGTGAGTTCAGGAACTATGGCTACACCTTC. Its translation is CASSEFRNYGYTF. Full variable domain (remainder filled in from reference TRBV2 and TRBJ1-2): EPEVTQTPSHQVTQMGQEVILRCVPISNHLYFYWYRQILGQKVEFLVSFYNNEISEKSEIFDDQFSVERPDGSNFTLKIRSTKLEDSAMYFCASSEFRNYGYTFGSGTRLTVV.